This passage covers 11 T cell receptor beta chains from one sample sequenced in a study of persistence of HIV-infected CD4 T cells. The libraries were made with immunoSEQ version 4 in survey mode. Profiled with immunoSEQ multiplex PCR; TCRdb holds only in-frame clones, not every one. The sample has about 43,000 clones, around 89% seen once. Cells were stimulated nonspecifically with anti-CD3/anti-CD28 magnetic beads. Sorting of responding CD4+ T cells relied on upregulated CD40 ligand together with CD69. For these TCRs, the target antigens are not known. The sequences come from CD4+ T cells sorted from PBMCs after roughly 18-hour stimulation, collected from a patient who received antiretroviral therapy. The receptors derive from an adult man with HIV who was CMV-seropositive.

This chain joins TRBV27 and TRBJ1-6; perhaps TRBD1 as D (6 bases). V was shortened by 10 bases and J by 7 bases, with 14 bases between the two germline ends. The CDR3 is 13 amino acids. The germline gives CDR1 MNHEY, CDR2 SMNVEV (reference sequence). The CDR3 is CATRTDSNSPLHF. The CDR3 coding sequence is TGTGCCACCCGGACAGATTCCAATTCACCCCTCCACTTT.

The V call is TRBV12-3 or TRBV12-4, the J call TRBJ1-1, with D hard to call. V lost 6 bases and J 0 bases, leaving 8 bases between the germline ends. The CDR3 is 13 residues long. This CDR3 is CASSPTVNTEAFF. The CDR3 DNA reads TGTGCCAGCAGCCCCACTGTGAACACTGAAGCTTTCTTT.

The CDR3 region is CASSPDRAAGNTIYF. The CDR3 nucleotides are TGTGCCAGCAGCCCCGACAGGGCAGCAGGAAACACCATATATTTT. The chain recombines TRBV7-8 with TRBJ1-3; the match to TRBD1 covers 7 bases. V was pared by 5 bases and J by 4 bases, with 8 bases of the junction left unmatched. The length of the CDR3 is 15 residues. Germline assignment: CDR1 SGHVS and CDR2 FQNEAQ.

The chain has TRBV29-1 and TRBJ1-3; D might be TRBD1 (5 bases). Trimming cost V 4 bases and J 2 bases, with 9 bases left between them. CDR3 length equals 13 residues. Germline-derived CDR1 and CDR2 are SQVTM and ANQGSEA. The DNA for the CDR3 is TGCAGCGTTGGTAGGGGCCCTGGAAACACCATATATTTT. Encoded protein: CSVGRGPGNTIYF.

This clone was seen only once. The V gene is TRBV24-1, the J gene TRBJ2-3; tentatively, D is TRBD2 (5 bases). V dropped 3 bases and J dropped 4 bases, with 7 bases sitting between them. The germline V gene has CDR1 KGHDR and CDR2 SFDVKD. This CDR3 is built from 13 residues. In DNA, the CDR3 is TGTGCCACCAGTGATGGCGGGTCAGATACGCAGTATTTT. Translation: CATSDGGSDTQYF.

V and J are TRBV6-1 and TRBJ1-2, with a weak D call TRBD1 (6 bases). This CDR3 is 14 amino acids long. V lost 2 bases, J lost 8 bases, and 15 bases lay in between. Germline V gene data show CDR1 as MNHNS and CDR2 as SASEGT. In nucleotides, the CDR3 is TGTGCCAGCAGTGAATTCGACAGGATGGGAGGCTACACCTTC. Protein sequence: CASSEFDRMGGYTF.

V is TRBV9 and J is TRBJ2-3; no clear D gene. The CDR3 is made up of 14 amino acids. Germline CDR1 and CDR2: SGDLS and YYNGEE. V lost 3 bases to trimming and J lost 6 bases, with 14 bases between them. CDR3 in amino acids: CASSASGPFDTQYF. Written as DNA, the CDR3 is TGTGCCAGCAGCGCCTCCGGGCCCTTCGATACGCAGTATTTT.

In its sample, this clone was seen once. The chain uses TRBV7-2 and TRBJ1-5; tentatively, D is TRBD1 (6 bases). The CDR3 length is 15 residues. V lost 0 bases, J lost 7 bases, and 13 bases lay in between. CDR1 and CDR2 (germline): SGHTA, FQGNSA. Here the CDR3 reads CASSLAGGLGQPQHF. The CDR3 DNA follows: TGTGCCAGCAGCTTAGCGGGGGGGCTCGGACAGCCCCAGCATTTT.

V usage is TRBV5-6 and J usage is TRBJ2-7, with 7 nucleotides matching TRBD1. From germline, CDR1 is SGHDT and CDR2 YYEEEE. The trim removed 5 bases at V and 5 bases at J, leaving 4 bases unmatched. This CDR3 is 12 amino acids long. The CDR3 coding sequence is TGTGCCAGCAGGCGGACAGGTCACGAGCAGTACTTC. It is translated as CASRRTGHEQYF.

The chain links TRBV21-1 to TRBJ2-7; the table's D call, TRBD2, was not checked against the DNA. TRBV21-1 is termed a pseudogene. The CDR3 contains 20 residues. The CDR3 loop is CASSKCKTGSPCPPTNEQYF. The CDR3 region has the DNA TGTGCCAGCAGCAAATGTAAAACGGGATCCCCGTGTCCCCCTACGAACGAGCAGTACTTC.

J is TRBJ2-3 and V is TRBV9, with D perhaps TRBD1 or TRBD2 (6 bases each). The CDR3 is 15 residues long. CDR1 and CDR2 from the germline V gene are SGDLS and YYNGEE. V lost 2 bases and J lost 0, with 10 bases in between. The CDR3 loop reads CASSVAGTSTDTQYF. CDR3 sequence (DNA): TGTGCCAGCAGCGTGGCGGGGACAAGCACAGATACGCAGTATTTT.